Described below is a single TCR beta chain sequence and its context. The entry originates in a study of blood T cell repertoires in COVID-19. Authors' analysis steps: Using reference gene primer amplification, nucleated cell counts were estimated. Data came from immunoSEQ multiplex PCR; TCRdb stores just in-frame clones and leaves some out. V and J calls and clone size are those listed in that table; D and trimming were worked out from the DNA. The data contain roughly 100,000 clones, roughly 88% of them singletons. There are 13 residues in the CDR3. Germline assignment: CDR1 LGHDT and CDR2 YNNKEL (reference sequence). Trimming stripped 3 bases from V and 9 bases from J, with 12 bases between.

This receptor was obtained from a man between 50 and 59 years old with COVID-19, enrolled during active disease. The source material was peripheral blood. V is TRBV3-1 (or the pseudogene TRBV3-2) and J is TRBJ1-3, with a weak D call TRBD1 (6 bases). The chain's CDR3 is CASSQALTGTIYF. CDR3 sequence (DNA): TGTGCCAGCAGCCAGGCTTTGACAGGCACCATATATTTT.